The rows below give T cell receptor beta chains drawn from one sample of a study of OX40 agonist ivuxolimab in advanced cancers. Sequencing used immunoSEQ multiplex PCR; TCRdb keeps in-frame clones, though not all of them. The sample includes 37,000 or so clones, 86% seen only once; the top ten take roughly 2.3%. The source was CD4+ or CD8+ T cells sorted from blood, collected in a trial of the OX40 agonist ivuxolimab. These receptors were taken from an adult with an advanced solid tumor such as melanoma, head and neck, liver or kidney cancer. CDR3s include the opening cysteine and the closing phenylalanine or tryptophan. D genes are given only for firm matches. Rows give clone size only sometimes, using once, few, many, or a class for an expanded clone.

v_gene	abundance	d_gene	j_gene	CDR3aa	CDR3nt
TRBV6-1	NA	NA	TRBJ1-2	CASRKQGVNYGYTF	TGTGCCAGCAGAAAACAGGGCGTAAACTATGGCTACACCTTC
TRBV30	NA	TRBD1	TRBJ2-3	CASDRTSTDTQYF	TGTGCCTCGGACAGGACTAGCACAGATACGCAGTATTTT
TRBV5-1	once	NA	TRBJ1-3	CASSLVAGAGNTIYF	TGCGCCAGCAGCTTGGTGGCAGGGGCTGGAAACACCATATATTTT
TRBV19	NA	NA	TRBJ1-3	CASSTGTAGHIGNTIYF	TGTGCCAGTAGTACTGGTACCGCGGGGCATATTGGAAACACCATATATTTT
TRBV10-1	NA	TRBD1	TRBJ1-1	CASSSNGQGLTEAFF	TGCGCCAGCTCATCGAATGGACAGGGTTTGACTGAAGCTTTCTTT
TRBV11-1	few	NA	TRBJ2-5	CASSRLPQETQYF	TGTGCCAGCAGCCGACTGCCTCAAGAGACCCAGTACTTC
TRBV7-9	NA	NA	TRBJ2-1	CASSLGTQSYNEQFF	TGTGCCAGCAGCTTGGGAACCCAATCCTACAATGAGCAGTTCTTC
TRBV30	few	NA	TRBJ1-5	CAWSRVTANQPQHF	TGTGCCTGGAGTAGAGTGACAGCAAATCAGCCCCAGCATTTT
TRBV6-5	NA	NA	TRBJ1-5	CASCLKYSNQPQHF	TGTGCCAGCTGCCTCAAATATAGCAATCAGCCCCAGCATTTT
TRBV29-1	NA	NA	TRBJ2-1	CSVEGKQNEGGRNEQFF	TGCAGCGTTGAAGGTAAACAAAACGAAGGGGGTCGCAATGAGCAGTTCTTC
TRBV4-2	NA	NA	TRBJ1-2	CASSQERVDGYTF	TGTGCCAGCAGCCAAGAACGCGTGGATGGCTACACCTTC
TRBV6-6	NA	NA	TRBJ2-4	CASTHSNIQYF	TGTGCCAGCACCCACTCGAACATTCAGTACTTC
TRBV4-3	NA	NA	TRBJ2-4	CASSQGLTPRTNIQYF	TGCGCCAGCAGCCAAGGGTTGACTCCGAGGACAAACATTCAGTACTTC
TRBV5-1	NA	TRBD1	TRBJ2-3	CASSRTGMADTQYF	TGCGCCAGCAGCCGGACAGGGATGGCAGATACGCAGTATTTT
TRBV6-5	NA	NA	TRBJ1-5	CASSTGRLGNQPQHF	TGTGCCAGCAGTACGGGGCGTCTGGGCAATCAGCCCCAGCATTTT
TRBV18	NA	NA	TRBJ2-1	CASSPGNSRNEQFF	TGTGCCAGCTCACCAGGTAATAGTCGCAATGAGCAGTTCTTC
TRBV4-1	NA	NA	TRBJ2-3	CASSDRYTDTQYF	TGCGCCAGCAGCGACCGATACACAGATACGCAGTATTTT
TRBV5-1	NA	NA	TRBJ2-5	CASSSQGRKETQYF	TGCGCCAGCAGCTCACAGGGGAGGAAAGAGACCCAGTACTTC